Sequencing of this T cell receptor beta chain was carried out in a study of blood T cell repertoires in COVID-19. Study information: Acute and convalescent COVID-19 samples came from the United States, Italy and Spain.

Notes on this clone: The sample holds other DNA sequences that translate to the same CDR3.

Sequencing was performed with immunoSEQ multiplex PCR; in TCRdb, only in-frame clones are kept and a portion is missing. The sample shows around 89,000 clones, around 88% of them seen only once. Germline-derived CDR1 and CDR2 are LNHDA and SQIVND (reference sequence). The CDR3 is made up of 13 amino acids. V lost 6 bases, J lost 1 base, and 8 bases lay in between. This TCR came from a man in his sixties with acute or convalescent COVID-19. The chain carries TRBV19 and TRBJ2-3; D unclear. Input material: peripheral blood. The CDR3 nucleotides read TGTGCCAGTAGAGACCGGGGCACAGATACGCAGTATTTT. Translation: CASRDRGTDTQYF.